Each of the 22 T cell receptor beta chains below was sequenced from the same sample in a study of T cells in Graves' hyperthyroidism and ophthalmopathy. Researchers took RNA transcripts and amplified the TCR beta CDR3 regions from them. The primer set for the first-round RT-PCR of the TCR CDR3 was HTBI. Using its own MiXCR run on the multiplex PCR reads, TCRdb lists one record per CDR3 protein. The sample includes about 530,000 distinct CDR3 sequences, over 15% of them seen just once. Source material: blood. All receptors derive from a woman aged 18-35 years with Graves' ophthalmopathy.

The chain uses TRBV13 and TRBJ2-2; 11 nucleotides line up with TRBD2. The CDR3 spans 16 residues. Germline V gives CDR1 PRHDT, CDR2 FYEKMQ (reference sequence). Unmatched junction bases numbered 4, after V lost 4 bases and J lost 3 bases. The CDR3: CASSCLAGGYTGELFF. For the CDR3, the DNA is TGTGCCAGCAGCTGTCTAGCGGGGGGATACACCGGGGAGCTGTTTTTT. Variable domain in full (rest from reference TRBV13 and TRBJ2-2): AAGVIQSPRHLIKEKRETATLKCYPIPRHDTVYWYQQGPGQDPQFLISFYEKMQSDKGSIPDRFSAQQFSDYHSELNMSSLELGDSALYFCASSCLAGGYTGELFFGEGSRLTVL.

The chain employs TRBV10-3 and TRBJ1-1, with D possibly matching TRBD1 (5 bases). Germline V CDR1 and CDR2: ENHRY, SYGVKD. The CDR3 loop spans 14 amino acids. The V end lost 8 bases, the J end lost 1 base, and 14 bases lay between the germline ends. CDR3 in amino acids: CAISTPGENTEAFF. The CDR3 DNA is TGTGCCATCTCAACCCCGGGGGAGAACACTGAAGCTTTCTTT.

The chain links TRBV2 to TRBJ1-5; 8 nucleotides match TRBD1. There are 15 residues in the CDR3. Germline V gene sequence: CDR1 SNHLY, CDR2 FYNNEI. Trimming removed 5 bases from V and 0 bases from J; junction bases left unmatched: 3. The CDR3 DNA is TGTGCCAGCAGTCGACAGGGGCCTAGCAATCAGCCCCAGCATTTT. As protein: CASSRQGPSNQPQHF.

The rearrangement uses TRBV5-1 and TRBJ2-1; D possibly matches TRBD1 or TRBD2 (5 bases each). The J call may be incorrect, as the DNA end agrees better with TRBJ2-7. The CDR3 consists of 14 residues. Germline-derived CDR1 and CDR2 are SGHRS and YFSETQ. CDR3 sequence reads: CASSLVSGTNEQYF. The CDR3 DNA follows: TGCGCCAGCAGCTTGGTGTCAGGGACCAATGAGCAGTACTTC.

This clonotype has a count of ten or more. This chain connects TRBV20-1 to TRBJ2-3; D gene unclear. The CDR3 covers 14 residues. Germline assignment: CDR1 DFQATT and CDR2 SNEGSKA (reference sequence). V lost 3 bases, J lost 6 bases, and 16 bases lay in between. The CDR3 DNA is TGCAGTGCTAGTAAGGTGGTTTTAAGGGATACGCAGTATTTT. It codes for CSASKVVLRDTQYF.

This clonotype was observed many times. The chain couples TRBV12-3 or TRBV12-4 to TRBJ2-1; D may be TRBD2 (5 bases). The CDR3 is made up of 15 amino acids. Between the trimmed V and J ends, which lost 2 bases and 1 base, there was a span of 9 bases. The CDR3 DNA reads as TGTGCCAGCAGTTTAAGCCCGGGATCCTACAATGAGCAGTTCTTC. The encoded protein is CASSLSPGSYNEQFF.

A remark on this clonotype: A much more abundant neighbour one base away suggests this may be a read error. V usage is TRBV7-3 and J usage is TRBJ1-1; D unresolved. The CDR3 totals 14 residues. Per germline, CDR1 SGHTA and CDR2 FQGTGA. Trimming took 2 bases from V and 1 from J, leaving 8 bases between them. CDR3 in amino acids: CASSLAKGNTEAFF. CDR3 nucleotides: TGTGCCAGCAGCTTAGCCAAGGGGAACACTGAAGCTTTCTTT.

This clonotype was seen ten or more times. The chain employs TRBV6-2 or TRBV6-3 and TRBJ1-1; D gene unclear. The CDR3 totals 13 residues. CDR1 and CDR2 from the germline V gene are MNHEY and SVGEGT. V was clipped by 1 base and J by 7 bases, with 10 bases between them. Here the CDR3 DNA reads TGTGCCAGCAGTTACTTGGATGGTAGTGAAGCTTTCTTT. This encodes CASSYLDGSEAFF.

CDR3 loop: CASSLAMGGPEGYTF. CDR3 bases: TGCGCCAGCAGCTTGGCGATGGGCGGTCCGGAGGGCTACACCTTC. V and J are TRBV5-1 and TRBJ1-2; no reliable D call. Deletions cut 0 bases from V and 8 bases from J, with 17 bases between. Per germline, CDR1 SGHRS and CDR2 YFSETQ. The CDR3 sequence is 15 residues long. Full variable domain (outside the CDR3, taken from reference TRBV5-1 and TRBJ1-2): KAGVTQTPRYLIKTRGQQVTLSCSPISGHRSVSWYQQTPGQGLQFLFEYFSETQRNKGNFPGRFSGRQFSNSRSEMNVSTLELGDSALYLCASSLAMGGPEGYTFGSGTRLTVV.

This clonotype was seen ten or more times. V and J are TRBV2 and TRBJ2-5; 16 nucleotides line up with TRBD2. The junction had 3 bases not matched to a gene; V was cut back by 5 bases and J by 0 bases. From germline, CDR1 is SNHLY and CDR2 FYNNEI. The CDR3 is 17 residues long. The DNA for the CDR3 is TGTGCCAGCAGTACAGGGACTAGCGGGGGGGACCAAGAGACCCAGTACTTC. Translation: CASSTGTSGGDQETQYF.

This clonotype was detected ten times or more. The V and J genes are TRBV6-1 and TRBJ2-7, with 9 nucleotides matching TRBD1. The CDR3 covers 13 residues. Losses at the gene ends were 7 bases for V and 4 bases for J; bases not matched to a gene: 5. The germline CDR1 and CDR2 sequences are MNHNS and SASEGT. CDR3 region: CASNGGQGYEQYF. The CDR3 DNA reads TGTGCCAGCAATGGGGGACAGGGTTACGAGCAGTACTTC.

This clonotype was found a few times. V is TRBV19 and J is TRBJ2-2; weak D call: TRBD2 (6 bases). Trimming stripped 1 base from V and 0 bases from J, with 6 bases between. This CDR3 has 15 amino acids. From germline, CDR1 is LNHDA and CDR2 SQIVND (reference sequence). The CDR3 loop is CASSIGGANTGELFF. The CDR3 region has the DNA TGTGCCAGTAGTATAGGGGGGGCGAACACCGGGGAGCTGTTTTTT.

In this sample, this clonotype turned up a few times. The J gene is TRBJ2-3, the V gene TRBV15, with TRBD1 matching over 9 bases. Per germline, CDR1 LNHNV and CDR2 YYDKDF (reference sequence). This CDR3 comprises 15 residues. The V segment lost 1 base and the J segment 3 bases; nucleotides outside the gene matches: 2. CDR3 loop: CATSRADRGTDTQYF. CDR3 bases: TGTGCCACCAGCAGAGCCGACAGGGGGACAGATACGCAGTATTTT.

The chain uses TRBV25-1 and TRBJ1-5; unclear D gene. This CDR3 contains 13 residues. Deletions cut 4 bases from V and 1 base from J, with 5 bases between. Germline values: CDR1 MGHDK, CDR2 SYGVNS. For the CDR3, the DNA is TGTGCCAGCAGTGCTTGGAGCAATCAGCCCCAGCATTTT. Encoded protein: CASSAWSNQPQHF. Complete variable domain (other parts from reference TRBV25-1 and TRBJ1-5): EADIYQTPRYLVIGTGKKITLECSQTMGHDKMYWYQQDPGMELHLIHYSYGVNSTEKGDLSSESTVSRIRTEHFPLTLESARPSHTSQYLCASSAWSNQPQHFGDGTRLSIL.

The chain combines TRBV29-1 with TRBJ2-1; TRBD1 matches 10 bases. Unmatched junction bases numbered 3, after V lost 1 base and J lost 3 bases. CDR3 size: 15 residues. Looked up from germline, CDR1 is SQVTM and CDR2 is ANQGSEA. CDR3 DNA: TGCAGCGTTGAAGTGACAGGGGGCCTCTACAATGAGCAGTTCTTC. Residues: CSVEVTGGLYNEQFF.

This clonotype was seen many times. The chain recombines TRBV5-1 with TRBJ2-1; 10 bases map to TRBD2. The V segment lost 2 bases and the J segment 8 bases; nucleotides outside the gene matches: 7. This CDR3 contains 15 residues. Germline assignment: CDR1 SGHRS and CDR2 YFSETQ. The CDR3 reads CASSFGLAGVDEQFF. CDR3 in DNA: TGCGCCAGCAGCTTTGGGCTAGCGGGAGTGGATGAGCAGTTCTTC.

This chain links TRBV6-1 with TRBJ2-4, with TRBD2 matching over 7 bases. V was pared by 0 bases and J by 0 bases, with 5 bases of the junction left unmatched. The CDR3 covers 17 residues. Germline values: CDR1 MNHNS, CDR2 SASEGT. CDR3 in amino acids: CASSEASSGLAKNIQYF. CDR3 sequence (DNA): TGTGCCAGCAGTGAAGCGAGTAGCGGGTTAGCCAAAAACATTCAGTACTTC.

The chain links TRBV14 to TRBJ1-5; unclear D gene. Trimming removed 1 base at V and 2 bases at J, with 27 bases between. Germline V gives CDR1 SGHDN, CDR2 FVKESK. The length of the CDR3 is 21 residues. The CDR3 here is CASSQGDSFAQTIRGNQPQHF. The CDR3 nucleotides read TGTGCCAGCAGCCAAGGAGATTCATTTGCACAGACTATAAGGGGCAATCAGCCCCAGCATTTT.

This clonotype showed up just a few times. The rearrangement uses TRBV29-1 and TRBJ2-7; D might be TRBD2 (5 bases). This CDR3 contains 14 residues. Germline lookup yields CDR1 SQVTM and CDR2 ANQGSEA. V lost 3 bases, J lost 3 bases, and 15 bases lay in between. The CDR3 DNA sequence: TGCAGCGTTGAGGGGAGAGAAGAGAGCTACGAGCAGTACTTC. Translating gives CSVEGREESYEQYF.

The sample holds many counts of this clonotype. This chain links TRBV7-3 with TRBJ1-5, with D perhaps TRBD1 (5 bases). In germline, CDR1 is SGHTA, CDR2 FQGTGA. CDR3 length equals 15 residues. V was clipped by 2 bases and J by 5 bases, with 13 bases between them. CDR3 DNA sequence: TGTGCCAGCAGCTTATACGGGGGAGGAGATCAGCCCCAGCATTTT. Translating gives CASSLYGGGDQPQHF.

This chain joins TRBV27 and TRBJ2-3; tentatively, D is TRBD2 (6 bases). Trimming left V 2 bases short and J 8 bases short, with 11 bases between. This CDR3 has 13 residues. Germline loops: CDR1 MNHEY, CDR2 SMNVEV (reference sequence). CDR3 bases: TGTGCCAGCAGTTTACTACTAGCTGCTACGCAGTATTTT. Translation: CASSLLLAATQYF.

This clonotype turned up a few times. CDR3 sequence (DNA): TGTGCCAGCATACCGACTAGCGGGGGGACTGAGACCCAGTACTTC. This gives the protein CASIPTSGGTETQYF. The gene calls are TRBV28 and TRBJ2-5; 13 bases are shared with TRBD2. Germline values: CDR1 MDHEN, CDR2 SYDVKM. Germline trimming cut 7 bases from V and 5 bases from J; bases unmatched to any gene: 7. There are 15 residues in the CDR3.